This T cell receptor (beta chain) was observed in a study of blood T cell repertoires in COVID-19. For the study at large: COVID-19 samples, acute and convalescent, were from the United States, Italy and Spain. T cells, B-cell-depleted T cells, or PBMCs supplied cDNA or gDNA.

Seattle enrolled patients during active infection and tracked them longitudinally. Sequencing used immunoSEQ multiplex PCR; TCRdb keeps in-frame clones, though not all of them. The profile shows around 68,000 clones, approximately 84% of them singletons. Source material: peripheral blood. This receptor was taken from a man aged 40-49 years with COVID-19, enrolled during active disease.

CDR3 amino acids: CASSLYSNQPQHF. Written as DNA, the CDR3 is TGCGCCAGCAGTCTTTATAGCAATCAGCCCCAGCATTTT. This chain links TRBV10-2 with TRBJ1-5; D ambiguous. Germline lookup yields CDR1 WSHSY and CDR2 SAAADI. The V gene lost 5 bases and the J gene lost 0 bases, with 5 bases spanning the gap. This CDR3 is built from 13 residues.